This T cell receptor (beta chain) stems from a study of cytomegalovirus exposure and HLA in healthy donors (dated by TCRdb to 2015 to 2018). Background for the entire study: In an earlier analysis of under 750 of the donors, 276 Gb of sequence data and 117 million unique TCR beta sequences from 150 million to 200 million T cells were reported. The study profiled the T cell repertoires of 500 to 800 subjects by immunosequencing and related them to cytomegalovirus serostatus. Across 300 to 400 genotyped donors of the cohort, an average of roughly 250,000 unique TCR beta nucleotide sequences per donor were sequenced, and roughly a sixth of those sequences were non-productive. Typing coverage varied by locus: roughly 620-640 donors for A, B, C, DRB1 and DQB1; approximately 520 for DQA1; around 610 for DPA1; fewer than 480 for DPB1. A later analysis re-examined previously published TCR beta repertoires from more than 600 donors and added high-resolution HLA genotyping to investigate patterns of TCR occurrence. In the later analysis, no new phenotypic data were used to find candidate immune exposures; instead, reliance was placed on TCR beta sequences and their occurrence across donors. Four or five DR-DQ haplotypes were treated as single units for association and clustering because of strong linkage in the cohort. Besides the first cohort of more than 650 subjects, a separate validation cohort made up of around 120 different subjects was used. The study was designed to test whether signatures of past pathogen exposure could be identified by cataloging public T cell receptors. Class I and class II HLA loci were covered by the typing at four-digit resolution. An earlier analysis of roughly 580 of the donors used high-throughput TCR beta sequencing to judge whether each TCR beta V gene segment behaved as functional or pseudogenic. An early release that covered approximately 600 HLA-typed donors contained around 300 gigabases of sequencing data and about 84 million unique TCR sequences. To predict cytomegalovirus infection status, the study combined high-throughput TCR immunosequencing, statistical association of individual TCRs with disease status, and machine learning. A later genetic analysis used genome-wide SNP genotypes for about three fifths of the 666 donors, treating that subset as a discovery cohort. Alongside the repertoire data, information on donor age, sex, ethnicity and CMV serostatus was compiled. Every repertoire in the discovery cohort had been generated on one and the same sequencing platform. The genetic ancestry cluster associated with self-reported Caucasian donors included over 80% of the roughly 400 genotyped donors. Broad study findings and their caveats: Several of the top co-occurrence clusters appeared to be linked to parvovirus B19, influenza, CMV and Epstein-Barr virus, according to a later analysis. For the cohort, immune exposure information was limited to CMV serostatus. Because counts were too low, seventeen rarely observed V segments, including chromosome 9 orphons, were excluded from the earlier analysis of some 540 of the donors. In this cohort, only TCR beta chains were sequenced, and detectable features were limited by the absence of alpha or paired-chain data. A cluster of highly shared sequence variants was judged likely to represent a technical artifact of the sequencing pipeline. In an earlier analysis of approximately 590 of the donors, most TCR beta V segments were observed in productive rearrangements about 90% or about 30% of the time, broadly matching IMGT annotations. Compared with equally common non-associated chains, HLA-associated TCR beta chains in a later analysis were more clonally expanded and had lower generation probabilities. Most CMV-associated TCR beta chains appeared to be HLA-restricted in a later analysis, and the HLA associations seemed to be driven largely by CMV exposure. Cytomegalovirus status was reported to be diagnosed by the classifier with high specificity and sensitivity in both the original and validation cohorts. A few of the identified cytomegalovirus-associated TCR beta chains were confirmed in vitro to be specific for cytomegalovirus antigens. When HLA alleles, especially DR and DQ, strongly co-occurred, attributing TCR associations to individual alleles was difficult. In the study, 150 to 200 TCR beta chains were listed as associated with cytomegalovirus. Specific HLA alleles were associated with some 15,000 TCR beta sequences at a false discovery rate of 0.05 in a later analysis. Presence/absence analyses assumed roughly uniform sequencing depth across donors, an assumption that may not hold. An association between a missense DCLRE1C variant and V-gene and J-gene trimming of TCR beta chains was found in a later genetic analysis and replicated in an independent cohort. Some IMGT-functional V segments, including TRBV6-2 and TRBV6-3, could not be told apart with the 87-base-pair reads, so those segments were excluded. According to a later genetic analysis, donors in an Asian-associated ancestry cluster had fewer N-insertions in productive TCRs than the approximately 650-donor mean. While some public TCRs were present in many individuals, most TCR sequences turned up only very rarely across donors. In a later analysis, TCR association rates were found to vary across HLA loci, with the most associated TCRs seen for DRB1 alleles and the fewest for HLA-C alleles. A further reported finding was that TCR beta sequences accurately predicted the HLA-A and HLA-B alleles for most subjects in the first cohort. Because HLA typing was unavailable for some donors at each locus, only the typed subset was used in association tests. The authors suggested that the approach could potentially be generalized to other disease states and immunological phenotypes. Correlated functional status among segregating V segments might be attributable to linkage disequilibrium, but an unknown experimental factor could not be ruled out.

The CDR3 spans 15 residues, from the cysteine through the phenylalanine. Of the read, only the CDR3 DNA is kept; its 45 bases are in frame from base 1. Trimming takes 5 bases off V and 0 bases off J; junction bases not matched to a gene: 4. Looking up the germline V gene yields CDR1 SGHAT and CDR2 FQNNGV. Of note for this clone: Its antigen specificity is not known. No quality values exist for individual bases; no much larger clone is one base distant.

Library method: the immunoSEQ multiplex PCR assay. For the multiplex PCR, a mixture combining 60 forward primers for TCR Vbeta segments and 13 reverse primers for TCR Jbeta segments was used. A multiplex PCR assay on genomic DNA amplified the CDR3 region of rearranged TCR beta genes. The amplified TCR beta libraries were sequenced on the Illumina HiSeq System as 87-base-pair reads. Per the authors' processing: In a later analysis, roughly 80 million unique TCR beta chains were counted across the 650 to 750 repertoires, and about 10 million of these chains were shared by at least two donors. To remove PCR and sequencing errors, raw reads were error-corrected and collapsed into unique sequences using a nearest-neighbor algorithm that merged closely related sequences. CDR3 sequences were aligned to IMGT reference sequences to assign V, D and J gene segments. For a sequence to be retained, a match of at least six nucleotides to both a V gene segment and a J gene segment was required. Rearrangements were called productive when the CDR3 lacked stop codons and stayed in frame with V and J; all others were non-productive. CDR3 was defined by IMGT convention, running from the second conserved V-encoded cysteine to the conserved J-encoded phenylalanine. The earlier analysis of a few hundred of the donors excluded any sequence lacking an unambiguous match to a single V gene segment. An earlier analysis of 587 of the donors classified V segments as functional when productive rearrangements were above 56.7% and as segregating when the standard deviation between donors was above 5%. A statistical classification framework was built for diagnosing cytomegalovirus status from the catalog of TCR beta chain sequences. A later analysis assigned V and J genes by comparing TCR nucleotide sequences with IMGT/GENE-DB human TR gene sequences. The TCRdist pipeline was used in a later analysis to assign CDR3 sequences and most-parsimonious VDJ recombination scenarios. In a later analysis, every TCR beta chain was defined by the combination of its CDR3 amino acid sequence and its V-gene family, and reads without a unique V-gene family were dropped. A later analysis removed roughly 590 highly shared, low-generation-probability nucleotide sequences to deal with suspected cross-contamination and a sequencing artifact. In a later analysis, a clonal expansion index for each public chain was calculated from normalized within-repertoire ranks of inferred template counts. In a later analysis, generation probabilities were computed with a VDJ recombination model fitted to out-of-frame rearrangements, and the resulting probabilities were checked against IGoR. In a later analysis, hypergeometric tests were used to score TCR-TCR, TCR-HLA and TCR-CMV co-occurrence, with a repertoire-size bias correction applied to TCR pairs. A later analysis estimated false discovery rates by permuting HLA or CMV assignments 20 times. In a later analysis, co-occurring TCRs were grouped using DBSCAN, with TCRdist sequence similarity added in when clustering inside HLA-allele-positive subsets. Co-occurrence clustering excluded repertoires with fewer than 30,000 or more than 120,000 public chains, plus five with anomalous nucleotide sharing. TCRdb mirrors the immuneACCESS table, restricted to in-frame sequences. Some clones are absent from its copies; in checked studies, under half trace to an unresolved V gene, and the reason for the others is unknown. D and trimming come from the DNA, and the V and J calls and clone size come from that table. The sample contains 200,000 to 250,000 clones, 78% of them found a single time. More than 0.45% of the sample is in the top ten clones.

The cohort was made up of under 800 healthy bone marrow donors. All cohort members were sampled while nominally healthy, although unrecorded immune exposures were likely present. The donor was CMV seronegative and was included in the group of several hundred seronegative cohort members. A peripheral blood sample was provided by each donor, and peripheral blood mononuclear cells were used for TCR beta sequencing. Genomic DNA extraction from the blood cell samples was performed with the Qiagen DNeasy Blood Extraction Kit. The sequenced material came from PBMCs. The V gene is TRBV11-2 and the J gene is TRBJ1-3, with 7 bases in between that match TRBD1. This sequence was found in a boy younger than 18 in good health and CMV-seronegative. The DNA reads TGTGCCAGCAGCACCCGACAGGGCTCTGGAAACACCATATATTTT. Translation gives CASSTRQGSGNTIYF.